The 30 T cell receptor beta chains below were found in one sample sequenced in a study of T cell responses to AZD1222 COVID-19 vaccine. Only in-frame clones appear in the TCRdb table, and some are missing; sequencing was by immunoSEQ multiplex PCR. The table records some 130,000 clones, 90% of them present only once. The sequenced sample was peripheral blood, obtained on day 0 of AZD1222 vaccination. Receptors were obtained from an adult in good health.

The chain combines TRBV6-5 with TRBJ1-6; the D gene is possibly TRBD1 (6 bases). The CDR3 has 14 amino acids. Germline loops: CDR1 MNHEY, CDR2 SVGAGI. Trimming pared 4 bases from V and 6 bases from J, leaving 10 bases between. The CDR3 loop is CASSSQGSNSPLHF. CDR3 DNA sequence: TGTGCCAGCAGTTCACAGGGCTCTAATTCACCCCTCCACTTT.

The gene calls are TRBV25-1 and TRBJ1-2, with TRBD1 matching over 7 bases. The CDR3 extends over 14 amino acids. Per germline, CDR1 MGHDK and CDR2 SYGVNS. J gave up 2 bases and V 5 bases, and 5 bases lay outside the gene matches. This CDR3 is CASSQPGQNYGYTF. The CDR3 nucleotides read TGTGCCAGCAGTCAACCGGGACAGAACTATGGCTACACCTTC.

In this sample, this clone turned up a few times. This chain joins TRBV4-3 and TRBJ1-1; no definite D call. This CDR3 has 15 amino acids. Germline V gene sequence: CDR1 LGHNA, CDR2 YSLEER. Trimming took off 4 bases at V and 11 bases at J, with 23 bases between the two ends. The CDR3 DNA sequence: TGCGCCAGCAGCCTCTCTTCCCCGGGGATGGGAAGGGCTTTCTTT. It is translated as CASSLSSPGMGRAFF.

Concerning this clone itself: One junction end does not reproduce the germline sequence, and a read error may be involved. This chain connects TRBV5-1 to TRBJ2-7, with D possibly TRBD1 on 5 matching bases. This CDR3 contains 14 residues. Per germline, CDR1 SGHRS and CDR2 YFSETQ. The CDR3 nucleotides are TGCGCCAGCAGCGACGGACATGTTAGGAACGAGCAGCACTTC. Amino acid sequence: CASSDGHVRNEQHF.

The V gene is TRBV5-6, the J gene TRBJ2-3, with 8 bases that match TRBD2. The CDR3 consists of 16 residues. After removal of 2 bases from V and 4 bases from J, the junction contained 9 bases not matched to a gene. Germline V gene sequence: CDR1 SGHDT, CDR2 YYEEEE. The CDR3: CASSLRRLAPSDTQYF. In DNA form, the CDR3 reads TGTGCCAGCAGCTTAAGGAGACTAGCGCCCTCAGATACGCAGTATTTT.

The chain joins TRBV5-5 to TRBJ1-5; D possibly corresponds to TRBD1 (6 bases). Trimming stripped 5 bases from V and 4 bases from J, with 19 bases between. CDR3 length: 16 residues. Germline loops: CDR1 SGHKS, CDR2 YYEKEE (reference sequence). This CDR3 is CASSRGARGKNQPQHF. In DNA form, the CDR3 reads TGTGCCAGCAGTCGGGGGGCGCGGGGAAAAAATCAGCCCCAGCATTTT.

The genes are TRBV5-4 and TRBJ1-1; D uncertain. V dropped 4 bases and J dropped 12 bases, with 22 bases sitting between them. Germline CDR1 reads SGHNT; CDR2 reads YYREEE (reference sequence). The CDR3 has 14 amino acids. The DNA for the CDR3 is TGTGCCAGCAGCGGATGGGTGGGGTCGCAGGTAACTTTCTTT. It is translated as CASSGWVGSQVTFF.

The chain recombines TRBV7-2 with TRBJ1-2; no definite D call. Germline lookup yields CDR1 SGHTA and CDR2 FQGNSA. This CDR3 has 12 amino acids. The V gene lost 1 base and the J gene lost 4 bases, with 4 bases spanning the gap. In nucleotides, the CDR3 is TGTGCCAGCAGCTTAGACATCTATGGCTACACCTTC. Residues: CASSLDIYGYTF.

The rearrangement links TRBV7-9 to TRBJ1-3; D gene uncertain. The length of the CDR3 is 14 residues. Deletions cut 5 bases from V and 1 base from J, with 9 bases between. Germline values: CDR1 SEHNR, CDR2 FQNEAQ (reference sequence). Here the CDR3 reads CASSPDESGNTIYF. In nucleotides, the CDR3 is TGTGCCAGCAGCCCGGACGAGTCTGGAAACACCATATATTTT.

This chain uses TRBV3-1 (or the pseudogene TRBV3-2) with TRBJ1-6, with TRBD1 identical over 9 bases. This CDR3 comprises 15 residues. V shed 6 bases and J 8 bases; nucleotides not matched to a gene: 8. Per the germline V gene, CDR1 is LGHDT and CDR2 is YNNKEL (reference sequence). This CDR3 is CASRAPGQGYSPLHF. CDR3 nucleotide sequence: TGTGCCAGCAGGGCCCCGGGACAGGGCTATTCACCCCTCCACTTT.

This rearrangement joins TRBV7-9 to TRBJ2-3; 9 positions match TRBD1. The CDR3 is made up of 15 amino acids. Germline CDR1 SEHNR, CDR2 FQNEAQ (reference sequence). V gave up 5 bases and J gave up 1 base; unmatched junction bases: 4. DNA for the CDR3: TGTGCCAGCAGCAACCGGGACAGGGGCACAGATACGCAGTATTTT. Its translation is CASSNRDRGTDTQYF.

Comments on this clone: Relative to the germline gene, one junction end is altered; a read error may explain this. The rearrangement joins TRBV7-2 to TRBJ2-5; 12 bases line up with TRBD2. The CDR3 runs 14 residues. Germline loops: CDR1 SGHTA, CDR2 FQGNSA. This CDR3 reads CASSLAGGPETQYF. The CDR3, as DNA: TGTGCCAGCAGCCTAGCGGGGGGGCCGGAGACCCAGTACTTC.

The V call is TRBV14, the J call TRBJ2-4, with D possibly being TRBD1 (6 bases). Germline V gives CDR1 SGHDN, CDR2 FVKESK. There are 15 residues in the CDR3. Trimming took off 4 bases at V and 6 bases at J, with 16 bases between the two ends. The CDR3 sequence: CASSPSGTSPNIQYF. The DNA of the CDR3 is TGTGCCAGCAGCCCCTCCGGGACATCTCCAAACATTCAGTACTTC.

The chain joins TRBV27 to TRBJ1-1; D unresolved. V was pared by 2 bases and J by 6 bases, with 13 bases between. Germline CDR1 and CDR2: MNHEY and SMNVEV (reference sequence). This CDR3 is 14 amino acids long. This CDR3 is CASSLLAAAPEAFF. The DNA for the CDR3 is TGTGCCAGCAGTTTACTAGCGGCAGCCCCTGAAGCTTTCTTT.

The J gene is TRBJ1-1, the V gene TRBV4-1; D uncertain. Germline CDR1 reads MGHRA; CDR2 reads YSYEKL. V was shortened by 0 bases and J by 1 base, with 9 bases between the two germline ends. The CDR3 is 15 amino acids. For the CDR3, the DNA is TGCGCCAGCAGCCAAGAGCAGGTTTCGAACACTGAAGCTTTCTTT. Its protein product is CASSQEQVSNTEAFF.

V usage is TRBV6-5 and J usage is TRBJ2-7, with TRBD1 as a possible D gene (6 bases). Germline assignment: CDR1 MNHEY and CDR2 SVGAGI. V was cut by 1 base and J by 1 base, with 8 bases left in between. CDR3 size: 14 residues. This CDR3 reads CASSYFQGSYEQYF. The CDR3 DNA is TGTGCCAGCAGTTACTTTCAGGGGTCCTACGAGCAGTACTTC.

V usage is TRBV4-2 and J usage is TRBJ2-1; possibly TRBD1 or TRBD2 for D (6 bases each). Trimming stripped 0 bases from V and 7 bases from J, with 25 bases between. The CDR3 extends over 19 amino acids. Germline-derived CDR1 and CDR2 are LGHNA and YNFKEQ. The CDR3 is CASSQETGARFRGVNEQFF. The DNA for the CDR3 is TGTGCCAGCAGCCAAGAAACGGGGGCAAGATTCCGTGGAGTGAATGAGCAGTTCTTC.

J is TRBJ2-1 and V is TRBV4-2; TRBD2 aligns across 7 bases. The CDR3 totals 13 residues. The germline CDR1 and CDR2 sequences are LGHNA and YNFKEQ. The V segment lost 5 bases and the J segment 7 bases; nucleotides outside the gene matches: 5. CDR3: CASSGLVGNEQFF. CDR3 DNA: TGTGCCAGCAGCGGACTAGTGGGTAATGAGCAGTTCTTC.

The chain has TRBV2 and TRBJ1-1; TRBD1 agrees at 10 bases. Losses at the gene ends were 4 bases for V and 11 bases for J; bases not matched to a gene: 4. Per the germline V gene, CDR1 is SNHLY and CDR2 is FYNNEI. The CDR3 consists of 12 residues. This CDR3 is CASSGQGASAFF. The CDR3 DNA reads as TGTGCCAGCAGTGGACAGGGGGCCTCCGCTTTCTTT.

The chain couples TRBV10-2 to TRBJ1-2; D is ambiguous. This CDR3 has 14 residues. The V gene's germline CDR1 is WSHSY and CDR2 SAAADI. The V end was cut by 2 bases, the J end by 4 bases, with 11 bases between. For the CDR3, the DNA is TGCGCCAGCAGTGAGGGGGTTGGGAGCTATGGCTACACCTTC. Protein: CASSEGVGSYGYTF.

This clone was detected only once. The chain carries TRBV6-1 and TRBJ2-7; D not resolved. The germline V and J ends were trimmed by 3 bases and 0 bases, with 3 bases remaining between them. Germline V gene lookup returns CDR1 MNHNS and CDR2 SASEGT. The CDR3 contains 12 residues. In DNA, the CDR3 is TGTGCCAGCAGTGACCCCTCCTACGAGCAGTACTTC. This sequence encodes CASSDPSYEQYF.

This chain uses TRBV7-8 with TRBJ1-2, with TRBD1 matching 10 bases. Germline V gives CDR1 SGHVS, CDR2 FQNEAQ. This CDR3 has 12 residues. With V trimmed by 5 bases and J by 12 bases, 6 bases remained unmatched. The CDR3 here is CASSPWTGGHTF. For the CDR3, the DNA is TGTGCCAGCAGCCCTTGGACAGGGGGACACACCTTC.

This chain links TRBV5-8 with TRBJ1-6, with D tentatively TRBD1 (5 bases). The CDR3 loop spans 14 amino acids. The V end was cut by 0 bases, the J end by 4 bases, with 5 bases between. Looked up from germline, CDR1 is SGHTS and CDR2 is YDEGEE. The CDR3 sequence: CASSLAGYNSPLHF. CDR3 coding DNA: TGTGCCAGCAGCTTGGCAGGGTATAATTCACCCCTCCACTTT.

This sequence joins TRBV6-5 and TRBJ1-2; TRBD1 matches 12 bases. Germline V gene lookup returns CDR1 MNHEY and CDR2 SVGAGI. The CDR3 spans 15 residues. Trimming at V came to 4 bases and at J to 5 bases, leaving 5 bases not matched to a gene. CDR3 loop: CASSSQGQGAYGYTF. In nucleotides, the CDR3 is TGTGCCAGCAGTTCCCAGGGACAGGGGGCTTATGGCTACACCTTC.

J is TRBJ1-1 and V is TRBV7-3, with 7 positions matching TRBD1. CDR1 is SGHTA and CDR2 is FQGTGA in the germline V gene. This CDR3 has 14 residues. Trimming took 5 bases from V and 5 from J; bases not matched to a gene: 8. CDR3 residues: CASSRSGTETEAFF. CDR3 sequence (DNA): TGTGCCAGCAGCCGGTCGGGGACAGAGACTGAAGCTTTCTTT.

The chain recombines TRBV30 with TRBJ2-3; maybe TRBD2 (7 bases). CDR3 length equals 19 residues. Trimming stripped 5 bases from V and 0 bases from J, with 27 bases between. From germline, CDR1 is GTSNPN and CDR2 SVGIG (reference sequence). CDR3 amino acids: CAWLAGRGGLYASTDTQYF. For the CDR3, the DNA is TGTGCCTGGTTGGCGGGGCGCGGGGGCCTTTACGCTAGCACAGATACGCAGTATTTT.

V is TRBV9 and J is TRBJ2-1, with D unresolved. Germline assignment: CDR1 SGDLS and CDR2 YYNGEE. The V end lost 4 bases, the J end lost 7 bases, and 12 bases lay between the germline ends. This CDR3 contains 13 residues. The chain's CDR3 is CASSPSVGNEQFF. In DNA form, the CDR3 reads TGTGCCAGCAGCCCTTCAGTTGGTAATGAGCAGTTCTTC.

The chain uses TRBV7-9 and TRBJ1-2; TRBD1 matches at 8 bases. Germline V gene sequence: CDR1 SEHNR, CDR2 FQNEAQ (reference sequence). J was trimmed by 5 bases and V by 3 bases; bases with no gene match: 5. This CDR3 spans 14 amino acids. CDR3 DNA sequence: TGTGCCAGCAGCTTCGGACAGGGAAATTATGGCTACACCTTC. This codes for CASSFGQGNYGYTF.

J is TRBJ1-6 and V is TRBV6-4; 7 nucleotides align to TRBD1. There are 14 residues in the CDR3. Germline V lookup: CDR1 MRHNA, CDR2 SNTAGT. V shed 2 bases and J 5 bases; nucleotides not matched to a gene: 0. CDR3 sequence: CASSDGTDNSPLHF. In DNA, the CDR3 is TGTGCCAGCAGTGACGGGACAGATAATTCACCCCTCCACTTT.

The rearrangement uses TRBV6-5 and TRBJ2-5, with TRBD1 matching over 9 bases. CDR3 length: 13 amino acids. V lost 5 bases, J lost 7 bases, and 5 bases stayed unmatched. Germline V gives CDR1 MNHEY, CDR2 SVGAGI. The CDR3 protein is CASSPTGGATQYF. CDR3 DNA: TGTGCCAGCAGTCCGACAGGGGGAGCGACCCAGTACTTC.